The TCR beta chain under discussion was sequenced for a study of shared clonotypes between healthy human individuals. Study context: Three plates each covered CD4 naive and memory; CD8 naive two, CD8 memory one.

Study-wide results and limits: At large depth, rarefaction still showed sorted-subset sequencing to be incomplete.

In the original workflow: Without quality scores, immunoSEQ junctional reads could not be filtered like full-length reads. Only in-frame clones appear in the TCRdb table, and some are missing; sequencing was by immunoSEQ multiplex PCR. For V, J and clone size, that table is used; D and trimming come from the DNA. This table has 550,000 to 800,000 clones, less than 95% appearing once. A word on this clone: What it recognizes is unknown.

CDR1 and CDR2 (germline): MNHEY, SMNVEV (reference sequence). The CDR3 covers 12 residues. Trimming cost V 4 bases and J 5 bases, with 8 bases left between them. Sequenced material: memory CD8+ T cells from PBMCs. Regarding subset: CD45RO+ cells pooled with CCR7-negative TemRA cells. The origin of this receptor is a man aged 18 to 29 in good health. Some clones in this sample may be carry-over from other donors' samples. The J gene is TRBJ2-5, the V gene TRBV27; the D gene is possibly TRBD1 (6 bases). CDR3 sequence: CASSSRGETQYF. The CDR3 DNA is TGTGCCAGCAGTTCCAGGGGCGAGACCCAGTACTTC.